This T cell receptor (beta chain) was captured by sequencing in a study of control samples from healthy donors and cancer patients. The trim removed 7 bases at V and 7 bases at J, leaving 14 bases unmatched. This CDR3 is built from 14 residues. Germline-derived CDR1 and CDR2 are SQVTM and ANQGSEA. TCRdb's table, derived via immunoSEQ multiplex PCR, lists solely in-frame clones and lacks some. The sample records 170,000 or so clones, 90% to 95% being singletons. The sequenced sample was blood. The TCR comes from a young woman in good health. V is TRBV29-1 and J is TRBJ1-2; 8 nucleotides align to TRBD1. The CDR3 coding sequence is TGCAGCGCCTCACCCCGGACAGGGACGGGTGGCTACACCTTC. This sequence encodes CSASPRTGTGGYTF. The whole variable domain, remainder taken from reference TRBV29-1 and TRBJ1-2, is SAVISQKPSRDICQRGTSLTIQCQVDSQVTMMFWYRQQPGQSLTLIATANQGSEATYESGFVIDKFPISRPNLTFSTLTVSNMSPEDSSIYLCSASPRTGTGGYTFGSGTRLTVV.